The sequence of this T cell receptor beta chain was determined in a study of cytotoxic CD8 clonotypes in ibrutinib-treated CLL. Study as a whole: Response specimens were obtained following a median treatment duration of about 12 months, with a range of 6 to 36.

Points from the study as a whole: Samples were collected at differing times from sustained-remission and progressing patients.

The CDR3 contains 15 residues. CDR1 and CDR2 (germline): SGHVS, FNYEAQ. Deletions cut 4 bases from V and 4 bases from J, with 14 bases between. The sample holds one count of this clone. Its antigen is still unknown. Targeted sequencing depth ranged from 1 in 200,000 to 1 in 1 million T cells. Profiled with immunoSEQ multiplex PCR; TCRdb holds only in-frame clones, not every one. The sample contains about 310,000 clones, around four fifths of which appear only once. Sequences were derived from PBMCs, sampled before ibrutinib treatment. The clonotype comes from a human donor with chronic lymphocytic leukemia. This rearrangement joins TRBV7-6 to TRBJ2-1, with D possibly matching TRBD2 (6 bases). CDR3 sequence: CASSSRLGGYNEQFF. The CDR3 DNA is TGTGCCAGCAGCTCCCGGTTGGGGGGTTACAATGAGCAGTTCTTC.